This entry lists 16 T cell receptor beta chains sequenced from one sample in a study of early T cells in non-severe SARS-CoV-2 infection. TCRdb recomputed calls from the 5' RACE reads with MiXCR, one row per CDR3 protein. Here the sample spans 95,000 to 100,000 distinct CDR3 sequences, roughly 13% being singletons. The specimen was whole blood. These TCRs come from an adult who was a healthcare worker with PCR-confirmed SARS-CoV-2 infection or an uninfected control (not recorded which).

This clonotype appeared many times. The chain's CDR3 is CASRGQGNRNTQYF. The CDR3, as DNA: TGTGCCAGCAGGGGACAGGGTAACCGGAATACGCAGTATTTT. V gene TRBV28 combines with J gene TRBJ2-3, with 9 bases that match TRBD1. The CDR3 extends over 14 amino acids. V shed 6 bases, J shed 7 bases, and the junction held 8 bases outside the gene matches. Looked up from germline, CDR1 is MDHEN and CDR2 is SYDVKM.

A word on this clonotype: This sequence may be a read error, since a much larger clone differs from it by one base. The chain has TRBV27 and TRBJ1-6; D is uncertain. CDR3 length equals 13 residues. The germline V gene encodes CDR1 MNHEY and CDR2 SMNVEV (reference sequence). The CDR3 spells CASSLGPDSPLHF. The CDR3 bases are TGCGCCAGCAGTTTAGGCCCGGATTCACCCCTCCACTTT.

This sequence joins TRBV27 and TRBJ2-7; D may be TRBD1 (6 bases). Deletions cut 3 bases from V and 2 bases from J, with 11 bases between. Germline V gene data show CDR1 as MNHEY and CDR2 as SMNVEV (reference sequence). This CDR3 has 14 residues. This CDR3 reads CASSLTGEAYEQYF. The CDR3 DNA sequence: TGTGCCAGCAGTTTGACAGGAGAAGCCTACGAGCAGTACTTC.

DNA of the CDR3: TGTGCCAGCTCACCTCCGACAGGGACCGATGGCTACACCTTC. Translated, it gives CASSPPTGTDGYTF. The chain employs TRBV18 and TRBJ1-2, with 7 bases that match TRBD1. The germline V gene encodes CDR1 KGHSH and CDR2 LQKENI. V trimming: 3 bases; J trimming: 6 bases; junction bases outside the gene matches: 7. The CDR3 is 14 residues long.

Many counts were recorded for this clonotype. The chain has TRBV12-3 or TRBV12-4 and TRBJ2-3; D is unclear. The length of the CDR3 is 12 residues. Trimming removed 6 bases at V and 6 bases at J, with 10 bases between. The CDR3 here is CASRPGSDTQYF. In DNA, the CDR3 is TGTGCCAGCAGGCCGGGTTCCGATACGCAGTATTTT.

The rearrangement links TRBV4-2 to TRBJ2-5; D not certain. This CDR3 spans 14 amino acids. The germline V gene has CDR1 LGHNA and CDR2 YNFKEQ. Trimming cost V 1 base and J 2 bases, with 8 bases left between them. CDR3 coding DNA: TGTGCCAGCAGCCAAGCCCTAGATCAAGAGACCCAGTACTTC. This encodes CASSQALDQETQYF.

This clonotype was counted a few times. The chain couples TRBV7-9 to TRBJ2-3; weak D call: TRBD2 (6 bases). This CDR3 is built from 12 residues. V dropped 5 bases and J dropped 10 bases, with 13 bases sitting between them. CDR1 SEHNR and CDR2 FQNEAQ come from the germline V gene (reference sequence). The CDR3 protein is CASSPGASAQYF. The CDR3 DNA reads TGTGCCAGCAGCCCCGGGGCTAGCGCGCAGTATTTT.

This chain links TRBV28 with TRBJ2-7; tentatively, D is TRBD2 (5 bases). This CDR3 has 13 amino acids. The germline V gene has CDR1 MDHEN and CDR2 SYDVKM. The ends were cut back, 2 bases at V and 5 bases at J, with 10 bases in the middle. CDR3 in DNA: TGTGCCAGCAGTTTAGGCGGGTACCACGAGCAGTACTTC. Its translation is CASSLGGYHEQYF.

The CDR3 bases are TGTGCCAGCAGTACAGGCTACGAGCAGTACTTC. This encodes CASSTGYEQYF. The rearrangement joins TRBV2 to TRBJ2-7, with D tentatively TRBD1 (5 bases). This CDR3 is built from 11 residues. Between the trimmed V and J ends, which lost 5 bases and 3 bases, there was a span of 5 bases. Germline V gene sequence: CDR1 SNHLY, CDR2 FYNNEI.

The genes are TRBV7-9 and TRBJ2-5; no clear D gene. CDR1 SEHNR and CDR2 FQNEAQ come from the germline V gene (reference sequence). The CDR3 contains 16 residues. V was cut by 5 bases and J by 2 bases, with 18 bases left in between. CDR3 in amino acids: CASSAPPGVEQETQYF. The DNA of the CDR3 is TGTGCCAGCAGCGCACCCCCCGGCGTCGAACAAGAGACCCAGTACTTC.

The chain employs TRBV6-6 and TRBJ1-2; D is unresolved. Trimming pared 2 bases from V and 5 bases from J, leaving 6 bases between. Germline CDR1 MNHNY, CDR2 SVGAGI (reference sequence). There are 12 residues in the CDR3. The CDR3 loop reads CASSYNQYGYTF. The CDR3, as DNA: TGTGCCAGCAGTTACAACCAGTATGGCTACACCTTC.

This clonotype came up many times. J is TRBJ2-1 and V is TRBV29-1, with D perhaps TRBD1 (5 bases). V shed 4 bases and J shed 3 bases, with 10 bases lying between them. Germline CDR1 and CDR2: SQVTM and ANQGSEA. This CDR3 spans 13 amino acids. CDR3 DNA sequence: TGCAGCGTTGGGGCAGGGAACTACAATGAGCAGTTCTTC. This encodes CSVGAGNYNEQFF.

This clonotype was seen repeatedly, ten times or more. An end of the junction does not agree with germline; a read error may underlie this. V gene TRBV20-1 combines with J gene TRBJ2-3; 7 positions match TRBD1. CDR1 is DFQATT and CDR2 is SNEGSKA in the germline V gene (reference sequence). This CDR3 region has 12 residues. The DNA of the CDR3 is TGCAGTGCTAGAGATCAGACAGGGAAATTTCAATTT. The encoded protein is CSARDQTGKFQF.

This clonotype has a count of ten or more. The chain links TRBV28 to TRBJ2-1; D is possibly TRBD1 (5 bases). Trimming removed 5 bases from V and 0 bases from J, with 29 bases in between. The germline gives CDR1 MDHEN, CDR2 SYDVKM. CDR3 length: 21 residues. The CDR3 sequence: CASSPLTIQAPKLSSYNEQFF. CDR3 coding DNA: TGTGCCAGCAGTCCCCTGACAATACAGGCCCCGAAATTAAGCTCCTACAATGAGCAGTTCTTC.

The rearrangement uses TRBV7-9 and TRBJ2-7; D may be TRBD1 (6 bases). Trimming stripped 6 bases from V and 5 bases from J, with 20 bases between. CDR3 length: 15 amino acids. CDR1 SEHNR and CDR2 FQNEAQ come from the germline V gene (reference sequence). The CDR3 DNA sequence: TGTGCCAGCAGTCGACCTGACAGGCAGGTCGACGAGCAGTACTTC. This translates into CASSRPDRQVDEQYF.

This clonotype has more than one count but fewer than ten. The chain uses TRBV27 and TRBJ2-7, with TRBD1 matching 12 bases. Germline trimming cut 6 bases from V and 7 bases from J; bases unmatched to any gene: 16. CDR1 and CDR2 (germline): MNHEY, SMNVEV (reference sequence). There are 17 residues in the CDR3. CDR3 in DNA: TGTGCCAGCAGCCGGCCCGTAGGGGGACAGGGGGCGCGAGAGCAGTACTTC. It codes for CASSRPVGGQGAREQYF.